This passage covers 12 T cell receptor beta chains from one sample sequenced in a study of T cells in Graves' hyperthyroidism and ophthalmopathy. The source material, RNA transcripts, was used to amplify TCR beta CDR3 regions. Primed by the HTBI set, a first-round RT-PCR was run on the TCR CDR3. TCRdb processed the multiplex PCR reads anew with MiXCR; each CDR3 protein has one entry. This sample yields about 150,000 distinct CDR3 sequences, of which more than 20% are seen a single time; over 60% belongs to the top ten. The sample taken for sequencing was blood. Receptor source: a woman in her forties or fifties with Graves' hyperthyroidism that later progressed to Graves' ophthalmopathy.

This clonotype was detected ten times or more. The chain links TRBV10-2 to TRBJ1-2; 8 bases agree with TRBD1. Trimming removed 6 bases from V and 1 base from J; junction bases left unmatched: 16. Germline V gives CDR1 WSHSY, CDR2 SAAADI. The CDR3 has 18 amino acids. CDR3 nucleotides: TGCGCCAGCAGACCCGACAGGGGCCGGGGGGATTATAACTATGGCTACACCTTC. It yields the protein CASRPDRGRGDYNYGYTF.

This clonotype was counted ten times or more. The V call is TRBV3-1, the J call TRBJ2-7, with no clear D. The CDR3 spans 14 residues. Trimming took 1 base from V and 2 from J, leaving 9 bases between them. Germline CDR1 is LGHDT and CDR2 is YNNKEL (reference sequence). The CDR3 DNA is TGTGCCAGCAGCCAAGGCTATACTACCTACGAGCAGTACTTC. It specifies CASSQGYTTYEQYF.

This clonotype was observed at least ten times. This rearrangement joins TRBV3-1 to TRBJ1-1; D not certain. The CDR3 consists of 12 residues. CDR1 is LGHDT, CDR2 YNNKEL, per germline (reference sequence). V was trimmed by 4 bases and J by 11 bases, leaving 14 bases between them. CDR3 region: CASSPPLGGAFF. CDR3 coding DNA: TGTGCCAGCAGCCCCCCTCTGGGAGGGGCTTTCTTT.

This clonotype was counted a few times. V usage is TRBV24-1 and J usage is TRBJ2-5, with TRBD2 as a possible D gene (6 bases). Per germline, CDR1 KGHDR and CDR2 SFDVKD. The CDR3 has 14 residues. Trimming took 4 bases from V and 5 from J, leaving 13 bases between them. The CDR3 is CATSDPGGSETQYF. The DNA of the CDR3 is TGTGCCACCAGTGACCCCGGGGGTAGCGAGACCCAGTACTTC.

This clonotype was detected only a few times. The chain combines TRBV7-8 with TRBJ1-2; D is possibly TRBD1 (6 bases). The CDR3 is 16 amino acids. Between the trimmed V and J ends, which lost 4 bases and 2 bases, there was a span of 17 bases. Germline CDR1 and CDR2: SGHVS and FQNEAQ. CDR3 in DNA: TGTGCCAGCAGCTCGAGGACAGTTCAGGGGAACTATGGCTACACCTTC. Amino acids: CASSSRTVQGNYGYTF.

This clonotype was picked up a small number of times. The rearrangement joins TRBV6-1 to TRBJ2-1; 7 nucleotides align to TRBD1. The CDR3 length is 14 residues. Trimming removed 5 bases from V and 5 bases from J; junction bases left unmatched: 6. CDR1 is MNHNS, CDR2 SASEGT, per germline. The chain's CDR3 is CASSWTGGNNEQFF. DNA for the CDR3: TGTGCCAGCAGTTGGACAGGTGGGAACAATGAGCAGTTCTTC.

There are many counts of this clonotype. The V gene is TRBV7-9, the J gene TRBJ2-7; TRBD2 matches 10 bases. Germline lookup yields CDR1 SEHNR and CDR2 FQNEAQ (reference sequence). The CDR3 spans 19 residues. The junction had 18 bases not matched to a gene; V was cut back by 5 bases and J by 2 bases. The chain's CDR3 is CASSGSHRRLAGSTYEQYF. CDR3 coding DNA: TGTGCCAGCAGCGGTAGCCACCGTCGACTAGCGGGTAGTACCTACGAGCAGTACTTC.

This clonotype was counted many times. The V and J genes are TRBV3-1 and TRBJ1-1; TRBD1 aligns across 9 bases. The V and J ends lost 4 bases and 7 bases, in that order; junction bases with no gene match: 4. The CDR3 consists of 13 residues. Germline V CDR1 and CDR2: LGHDT, YNNKEL (reference sequence). CDR3 amino acids: CASSRRTGVEAFF. As DNA, the CDR3 is TGTGCCAGCAGCCGGCGGACAGGGGTTGAAGCTTTCTTT.

The V call is TRBV3-1, the J call TRBJ1-3, with D possibly being TRBD1 (5 bases). Trimming took 4 bases from V and 2 from J, leaving 12 bases between them. CDR1 LGHDT and CDR2 YNNKEL come from the germline V gene (reference sequence). The CDR3 has 15 amino acids. CDR3 protein: CASSRRDPTGNTIYF. The DNA of the CDR3 is TGTGCCAGCAGCCGTAGGGACCCGACTGGAAACACCATATATTTT.

This clonotype has more than one count but fewer than ten. V gene TRBV24-1 combines with J gene TRBJ2-7; no definite D call. The CDR3 has 15 residues. Germline V gives CDR1 KGHDR, CDR2 SFDVKD. The V and J ends lost 1 base and 4 bases respectively, with 13 bases between them. CDR3 sequence (DNA): TGTGCCACCAGTGATTTCCGGGCAGGCGCTTACGAGCAGTACTTC. Its translation is CATSDFRAGAYEQYF.

CDR3 DNA: TGTGCCAGCAGTTTTGGGCGGGGCGGGCAGTTCTTC. Protein sequence: CASSFGRGGQFF. The chain has TRBV28 and TRBJ2-1, with D maybe TRBD2 (6 bases). The CDR3 is 12 residues long. V was trimmed by 3 bases and J by 12 bases, leaving 12 bases between them. Germline values: CDR1 MDHEN, CDR2 SYDVKM.

The table lists this clonotype with many counts. The rearrangement uses TRBV2 and TRBJ1-1; D remains ambiguous. CDR1 and CDR2 from the germline V gene are SNHLY and FYNNEI. V gave up 3 bases and J gave up 4 bases, with 12 bases separating them. The CDR3 is 14 amino acids. CDR3 residues: CASSDVGPITEAFF. As DNA, the CDR3 is TGTGCCAGCAGTGACGTGGGTCCCATCACTGAAGCTTTCTTT.